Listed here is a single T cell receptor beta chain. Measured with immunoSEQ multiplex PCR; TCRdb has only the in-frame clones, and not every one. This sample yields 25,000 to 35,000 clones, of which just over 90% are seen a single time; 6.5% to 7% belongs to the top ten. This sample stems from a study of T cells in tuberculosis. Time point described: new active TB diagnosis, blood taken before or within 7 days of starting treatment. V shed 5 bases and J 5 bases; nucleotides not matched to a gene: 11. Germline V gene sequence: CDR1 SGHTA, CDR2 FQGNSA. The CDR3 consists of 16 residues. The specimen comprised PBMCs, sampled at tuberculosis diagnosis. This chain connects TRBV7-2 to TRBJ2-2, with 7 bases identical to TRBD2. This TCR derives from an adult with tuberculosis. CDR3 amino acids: CASSPLGGGGTGELFF. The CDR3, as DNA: TGTGCCAGCAGCCCCTTGGGGGGGGGAGGAACCGGGGAGCTGTTTTTT.